This section outlines one T cell receptor beta chain sequence together with its context. The sample originates from a study of blood T cell repertoires in COVID-19. Study in general: Acute and convalescent COVID-19 specimens originated in the United States, Italy and Spain.

Authors' analysis steps: Reference gene primers were amplified, and this amplification served to estimate nucleated cell counts. Produced via immunoSEQ multiplex PCR; TCRdb's table is partial and in-frame only. From that table come the V and J calls and clone size; the DNA was used to work out D and trimming. There are roughly 250,000 clones in the sample; approximately 86% occur only once, and roughly 7% lies in the top ten. The clonotype originates from a man aged 60-69 years who had recovered from COVID-19. Sequencing was done on a sample of peripheral blood.

Here the CDR3 reads CASSPGGANYGYTF. CDR3 nucleotides: TGTGCCAGCTCACCGGGGGGGGCGAACTATGGCTACACCTTC. This sequence joins TRBV18 and TRBJ1-2, with D possibly being TRBD1 (6 bases). The V gene lost 3 bases and the J gene lost 2 bases, with 10 bases spanning the gap. CDR1 is KGHSH and CDR2 is LQKENI in the germline V gene. This CDR3 has 14 residues.